These 14 T cell receptor beta chains originate from one sample sequenced in a study of T cell responses to AZD1222 COVID-19 vaccine. Assay: immunoSEQ multiplex PCR; the TCRdb copy retains only in-frame clones and omits some. The sample holds around 130,000 clones, 70% to 90% seen once. Sequencing used peripheral blood, obtained on day 0 of AZD1222 vaccination. The origin of the receptors is an adult in good health.

This clone was seen a handful of times. J is TRBJ1-5 and V is TRBV5-5; D remains ambiguous. CDR1 and CDR2 (germline): SGHKS, YYEKEE (reference sequence). The CDR3 runs to 15 residues. V gave up 4 bases and J gave up 2 bases, with 13 bases separating them. This CDR3 is CASSPAGSGNQPQHF. The DNA of the CDR3 is TGTGCCAGCAGCCCTGCAGGTAGTGGCAATCAGCCCCAGCATTTT.

This clone showed up just once. The chain links TRBV5-5 to TRBJ1-6; TRBD1 agrees at 8 bases. In germline, CDR1 is SGHKS, CDR2 YYEKEE (reference sequence). Unmatched junction bases numbered 10, after V lost 4 bases and J lost 10 bases. The CDR3 is 15 residues long. For the CDR3, the DNA is TGTGCCAGCAGCAAAACAGGGGGTGATGGATCACCCCTCCACTTT. It encodes CASSKTGGDGSPLHF.

In nucleotides, the CDR3 is TGCGCCAGCAGCACCACCGGGACAGGTAGCTACGAGCAGTACTTC. It yields the protein CASSTTGTGSYEQYF. The chain is built from TRBV5-1 and TRBJ2-7; 8 bases are shared with TRBD1. The CDR3 extends over 15 amino acids. The germline V gene has CDR1 SGHRS and CDR2 YFSETQ. The V and J ends lost 4 bases and 3 bases, in that order; junction bases with no gene match: 9.

This clone was recorded once. The V gene is TRBV5-4, the J gene TRBJ2-1, with a weak D call TRBD2 (6 bases). With 4 bases removed from V and 3 bases from J, the gap between germline ends came to 11 bases. The germline V gene has CDR1 SGHNT and CDR2 YYREEE (reference sequence). The CDR3 length is 14 residues. CDR3: CASSLPGGYNEQFF. In DNA form, the CDR3 reads TGTGCCAGCAGCCTCCCCGGGGGCTACAATGAGCAGTTCTTC.

The chain couples TRBV11-3 to TRBJ1-3, with no clear D. Per germline, CDR1 SGHNT and CDR2 YENEEA. Trimming cost V 1 base and J 4 bases, with 11 bases left between them. This CDR3 has 15 residues. CDR3 coding DNA: TGTGCCAGCAGCTTAGGATGGCAGGCCGGAAACACCATATATTTT. Protein product: CASSLGWQAGNTIYF.

This clone was picked up one time. The rearrangement links TRBV28 to TRBJ1-6; 10 positions agree with TRBD1. The J segment lost 9 bases and the V segment lost 4 bases, leaving 9 bases of the junction unmatched. The CDR3 sequence is 16 residues long. Germline V lookup: CDR1 MDHEN, CDR2 SYDVKM. Here the CDR3 reads CASSSDRGHAGSPLHF. The CDR3, as DNA: TGTGCCAGCAGTTCCGACAGGGGGCACGCCGGTTCACCCCTCCACTTT. The full variable domain, completed using reference TRBV28 and TRBJ1-6, is DVKVTQSSRYLVKRTGEKVFLECVQDMDHENMFWYRQDPGLGLRLIYFSYDVKMKEKGDIPEGYSVSREKKERFSLILESASTNQTSMYLCASSSDRGHAGSPLHFGNGTRLTVT.

The rearrangement links TRBV19 to TRBJ2-7; the D gene is possibly TRBD1 (7 bases). Trimming left V 1 base short and J 3 bases short, with 16 bases between. From germline, CDR1 is LNHDA and CDR2 SQIVND (reference sequence). The CDR3 sequence is 16 residues long. The chain's CDR3 is CASSIGGRTGYYEQYF. The DNA of the CDR3 is TGTGCCAGTAGTATAGGAGGGAGGACAGGATACTACGAGCAGTACTTC.

The gene calls are TRBV5-1 and TRBJ2-1; 10 positions agree with TRBD2. The germline V gene has CDR1 SGHRS and CDR2 YFSETQ. V was clipped by 4 bases and J by 8 bases; unmatched bases: 9. The CDR3 spans 15 residues. The CDR3 DNA reads TGCGCCAGCAGCCGCAGCGGGGGGGTGATCGATGAGCAGTTCTTC. Amino acids: CASSRSGGVIDEQFF. The variable domain in full, with the rest retrieved from reference TRBV5-1 and TRBJ2-1, is KAGVTQTPRYLIKTRGQQVTLSCSPISGHRSVSWYQQTPGQGLQFLFEYFSETQRNKGNFPGRFSGRQFSNSRSEMNVSTLELGDSALYLCASSRSGGVIDEQFFGPGTRLTVL.

The V and J genes are TRBV2 and TRBJ1-5, with unresolved D. The germline gives CDR1 SNHLY, CDR2 FYNNEI. CDR3 length: 13 residues. V gave up 3 bases and J gave up 5 bases, with 8 bases separating them. CDR3 in amino acids: CASSETEYQPQHF. The DNA for the CDR3 is TGTGCCAGCAGTGAGACTGAATATCAGCCCCAGCATTTT.

The V and J genes are TRBV6-5 and TRBJ2-7; 11 bases line up with TRBD1. The CDR3 sequence is 14 residues long. V shed 3 bases and J 4 bases; nucleotides not matched to a gene: 2. CDR1 and CDR2 from the germline V gene are MNHEY and SVGAGI. The CDR3 region has the DNA TGTGCCAGCAGTTATGGGACAGGGGGTTACGAGCAGTACTTC. It codes for CASSYGTGGYEQYF.

V usage is TRBV19 and J usage is TRBJ1-6; 8 bases are shared with TRBD1. J lost 8 bases, V lost 1 base, and 4 bases had no gene match. The CDR3 has 15 amino acids. CDR1 is LNHDA, CDR2 SQIVND, per germline (reference sequence). CDR3 residues: CASSIVTGGYSPLHF. As DNA, the CDR3 is TGTGCCAGTAGTATAGTTACAGGGGGTTATTCACCCCTCCACTTT.

J is TRBJ2-1 and V is TRBV24-1, with D unclear. The CDR3 consists of 13 residues. Germline assignment: CDR1 KGHDR and CDR2 SFDVKD. Between the trimmed V and J ends, which lost 5 bases and 8 bases, there was a span of 12 bases. The CDR3 protein is CATSGLPLDEQFF. CDR3 nucleotides: TGTGCCACCAGTGGCCTTCCTTTGGATGAGCAGTTCTTC.

The V and J genes are TRBV4-3 and TRBJ2-7, with a possible D match to TRBD1 (5 bases). The germline V and J ends were trimmed by 0 bases and 6 bases, with 9 bases remaining between them. CDR1 is LGHNA and CDR2 is YSLEER in the germline V gene. CDR3 length: 13 amino acids. The CDR3 is CASSQETESEQYF. CDR3 nucleotide sequence: TGCGCCAGCAGCCAAGAGACAGAGAGCGAGCAGTACTTC.

The chain joins TRBV18 to TRBJ2-7; D uncertain. The CDR3 has 13 amino acids. V shed 4 bases and J shed 3 bases, with 10 bases lying between them. Germline lookup yields CDR1 KGHSH and CDR2 LQKENI. As DNA, the CDR3 is TGTGCCAGCTCACAGGGCAGACGCTACGAGCAGTACTTC. Translating it yields CASSQGRRYEQYF.